The next 15 T cell receptor beta chains were all read from a single sample in a study of OX40 agonist ivuxolimab in advanced cancers. Repertoires were generated with immunoSEQ multiplex PCR, while TCRdb's copy carries only in-frame clones and drops some. The top ten hold 1.2% of the sample, which has about 64,000 clones, 80% seen once. The sample was CD4+ or CD8+ T cells sorted from blood, taken in a trial of the OX40 agonist ivuxolimab. These TCRs come from an adult with an advanced solid tumor such as melanoma, head and neck, liver or kidney cancer.

V is TRBV5-8 and J is TRBJ1-4; D call uncertain. Germline V gives CDR1 SGHTS, CDR2 YDEGEE. Trimming took 4 bases from V and 4 from J, leaving 14 bases between them. There are 15 residues in the CDR3. CDR3 bases: TGTGCCAGCAGCCCACGCGGGCAGCTTAATGAAAAACTGTTTTTT. This sequence encodes CASSPRGQLNEKLFF.

V and J are TRBV6-5 and TRBJ1-2; weak D call: TRBD1 (5 bases). Trimming shortened V by 7 bases and J by 6 bases, and 15 bases separated the two germline ends. This CDR3 contains 13 residues. CDR1 and CDR2 from the germline V gene are MNHEY and SVGAGI. The CDR3 coding sequence is TGTGCCAGCACCGACAGACAGCTCAATGGCTACACCTTC. Its protein product is CASTDRQLNGYTF.

The table lists this clone with a few counts. The V gene is TRBV6-6, the J gene TRBJ1-1; D is uncertain. The germline V gene has CDR1 MNHNY and CDR2 SVGAGI (reference sequence). V was pared by 8 bases and J by 0 bases, with 10 bases between. This CDR3 spans 13 amino acids. CDR3 DNA: TGTGCCAGCCGGGCCGCAATGAACACTGAAGCTTTCTTT. Translation gives CASRAAMNTEAFF.

The CDR3, as DNA: TGTGCCAGCAGTTACTCCGACGGACCGTCTGGAAACACCATATATTTT. It codes for CASSYSDGPSGNTIYF. The V and J genes are TRBV6-5 and TRBJ1-3, with unresolved D. V gave up 0 bases and J gave up 1 base, with 10 bases separating them. The CDR3 runs to 16 residues. CDR1 MNHEY and CDR2 SVGAGI come from the germline V gene.

The gene calls are TRBV2 and TRBJ2-7; TRBD1 agrees at 9 bases. The CDR3 covers 14 residues. Trimming took 5 bases from V and 2 from J; bases not matched to a gene: 4. Germline CDR1 and CDR2: SNHLY and FYNNEI. The CDR3 spells CASSFGDRAYEQYF. CDR3 coding DNA: TGTGCCAGCAGTTTTGGGGACAGGGCCTACGAGCAGTACTTC.

This clone was seen just once. The chain links TRBV19 to TRBJ1-5; D not resolved. V dropped 3 bases and J dropped 2 bases, with 11 bases sitting between them. The CDR3 is made up of 15 amino acids. Germline V CDR1 and CDR2: LNHDA, SQIVND (reference sequence). The CDR3 sequence is CASSIQNSGNQPQHF. The CDR3 nucleotides are TGTGCCAGTAGTATCCAGAACTCGGGCAATCAGCCCCAGCATTTT.

V usage is TRBV28 and J usage is TRBJ1-6, with TRBD1 as a possible D gene (5 bases). CDR1 and CDR2 from the germline V gene are MDHEN and SYDVKM. V lost 3 bases, J lost 0 bases, and 21 bases lay in between. The CDR3 has 20 residues. CDR3: CASSFDSADLKSSYNSPLHF. The DNA of the CDR3 is TGTGCCAGCAGTTTTGACAGCGCAGACCTTAAGAGCTCCTATAATTCACCCCTCCACTTT.

There are a few counts of this clone. CDR3: CASSQTGRQETQYF. The CDR3 DNA is TGTGCCAGCAGCCAAACGGGTCGGCAAGAGACCCAGTACTTC. This chain uses TRBV7-9 with TRBJ2-5, with no clear D. Trimming shortened V by 5 bases and J by 2 bases, and 12 bases separated the two germline ends. The CDR3 loop spans 14 amino acids. Germline V CDR1 and CDR2: SEHNR, FQNEAQ (reference sequence). Full variable domain (rest looked up from reference TRBV7-9 and TRBJ2-5): DTGVSQNPRHKITKRGQNVTFRCDPISEHNRLYWYRQTLGQGPEFLTYFQNEAQLEKSRLLSDRFSAERPKGSFSTLEIQRTEQGDSAMYLCASSQTGRQETQYFGPGTRLLVL.

V gene TRBV5-1 combines with J gene TRBJ2-4, with D maybe TRBD2 (7 bases). This CDR3 has 17 residues. The germline CDR1 and CDR2 sequences are SGHRS and YFSETQ. Trimming left V 4 bases short and J 4 bases short, with 21 bases between. The CDR3 region is CASSLRGARDPKNIQYF. The CDR3 nucleotides read TGCGCCAGCAGCCTTCGGGGGGCCCGCGACCCAAAAAACATTCAGTACTTC.

V usage is TRBV6-6 and J usage is TRBJ1-3; no definite D call. The CDR3 is 14 amino acids. Germline V lookup: CDR1 MNHNY, CDR2 SVGAGI (reference sequence). V shed 4 bases and J shed 2 bases, with 9 bases lying between them. The CDR3, as DNA: TGTGCCAGCAGTTCGGCGACCACTGGAAACACCATATATTTT. Translation: CASSSATTGNTIYF.

The chain combines TRBV2 with TRBJ2-2, with 8 bases lining up with TRBD1. Germline V CDR1 and CDR2: SNHLY, FYNNEI. J was trimmed by 4 bases and V by 4 bases; bases with no gene match: 5. The CDR3 runs 15 residues. The CDR3 DNA follows: TGTGCCAGCAGTGTGAGACAGGGGTTCACCGGGGAGCTGTTTTTT. Protein sequence: CASSVRQGFTGELFF.

This sequence joins TRBV6-6 and TRBJ1-4; a possible D gene is TRBD1 (6 bases). Trimming shortened V by 7 bases and J by 3 bases, and 12 bases separated the two germline ends. Germline CDR1 is MNHNY and CDR2 is SVGAGI (reference sequence). The CDR3 consists of 14 residues. Here the CDR3 DNA reads TGTGCCAGCACCACCAAGGGGGCTAATGAAAAACTGTTTTTT. Protein sequence: CASTTKGANEKLFF.

The rearrangement joins TRBV29-1 to TRBJ1-4; 8 positions match TRBD1. This CDR3 is built from 13 residues. The germline gives CDR1 SQVTM, CDR2 ANQGSEA. Losses at the gene ends were 5 bases for V and 3 bases for J; bases not matched to a gene: 2. The CDR3 sequence: CSVRTGSNEKLFF. For the CDR3, the DNA is TGCAGCGTTCGGACAGGGTCTAATGAAAAACTGTTTTTT.

This clone has more than one count but fewer than ten. The chain recombines TRBV19 with TRBJ2-2, with a possible D match to TRBD1 (5 bases). V shed 5 bases and J shed 0 bases, with 10 bases lying between them. Per germline, CDR1 LNHDA and CDR2 SQIVND (reference sequence). The CDR3 totals 15 residues. The CDR3 here is CASSPSGTNTGELFF. For the CDR3, the DNA is TGTGCCAGTAGTCCGTCAGGGACGAACACCGGGGAGCTGTTTTTT.

In DNA, the CDR3 is TGTGCCAGTAAGGGGACAGTCAATCAGCCCCAGCATTTT. Translation gives CASKGTVNQPQHF. This sequence joins TRBV19 and TRBJ1-5; 7 bases line up with TRBD1. The ends lost 7 bases at V and 3 bases at J; junction bases unmatched: 3. CDR3 length equals 13 residues. CDR1 and CDR2 (germline): LNHDA, SQIVND (reference sequence). Based on the CDR3 plus reference TRBV19 and TRBJ1-5, the full variable domain is DGGITQSPKYLFRKEGQNVTLSCEQNLNHDAMYWYRQDPGQGLRLIYYSQIVNDFQKGDIAEGYSVSREKKESFPLTVTSAQKNPTAFYLCASKGTVNQPQHFGDGTRLSIL.